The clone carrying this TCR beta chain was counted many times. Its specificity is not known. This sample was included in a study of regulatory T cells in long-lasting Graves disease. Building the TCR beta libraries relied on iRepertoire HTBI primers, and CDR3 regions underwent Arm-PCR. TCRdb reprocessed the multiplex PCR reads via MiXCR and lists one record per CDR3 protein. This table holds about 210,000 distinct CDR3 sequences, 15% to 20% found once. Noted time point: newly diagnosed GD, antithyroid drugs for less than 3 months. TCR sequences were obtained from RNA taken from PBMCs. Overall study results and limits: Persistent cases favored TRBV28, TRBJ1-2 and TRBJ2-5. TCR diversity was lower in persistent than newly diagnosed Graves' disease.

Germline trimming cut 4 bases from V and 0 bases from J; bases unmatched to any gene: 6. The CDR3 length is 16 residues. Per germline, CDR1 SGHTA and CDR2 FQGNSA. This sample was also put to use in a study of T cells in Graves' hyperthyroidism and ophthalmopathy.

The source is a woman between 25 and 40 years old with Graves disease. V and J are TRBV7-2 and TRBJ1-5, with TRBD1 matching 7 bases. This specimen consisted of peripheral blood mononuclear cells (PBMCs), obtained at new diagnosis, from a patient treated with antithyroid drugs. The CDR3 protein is CASSSQGPYSNQPQHF. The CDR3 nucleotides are TGTGCCAGCAGCTCACAGGGGCCTTATAGCAATCAGCCCCAGCATTTT.